This T cell receptor (beta chain) was recorded in a study of blood T cell repertoires in COVID-19. Study details: Sources were T cells, B-cell-depleted T cells, or PBMCs; the material itself was cDNA or gDNA.

The data were produced by immunoSEQ multiplex PCR, yet TCRdb's version contains in-frame clones alone and is incomplete. Here the sample spans more than 50,000 clones, approximately 91% being singletons. CDR1 is MGHDK and CDR2 is SYGVNS in the germline V gene. Trimming took 6 bases from V and 3 from J; bases not matched to a gene: 4. The CDR3 extends over 16 amino acids. Input material: peripheral blood. The receptor was derived from a human donor in a cohort sampled during active COVID-19. The chain is built from TRBV25-1 and TRBJ2-3; 15 positions agree with TRBD2. For the CDR3, the DNA is TGTGCCAGCAGGACCGGGACTAGCGGGAGGACAGATACGCAGTATTTT. This codes for CASRTGTSGRTDTQYF. The variable domain in full, completed from reference TRBV25-1 and TRBJ2-3, reads EADIYQTPRYLVIGTGKKITLECSQTMGHDKMYWYQQDPGMELHLIHYSYGVNSTEKGDLSSESTVSRIRTEHFPLTLESARPSHTSQYLCASRTGTSGRTDTQYFGPGTRLTVL.